The sequence of this T cell receptor (beta chain) was determined in a study of identical twins. This CDR3 has 13 amino acids. V shed 6 bases and J shed 8 bases, with 16 bases lying between them. Each CDR3 protein is one row after TCRdb ran MiXCR on the 5' RACE reads. The sample holds under 400,000 distinct CDR3 sequences; approximately 8.8% are singletons and the top ten take roughly 9%. This clonotype was recorded a few times. The chain is built from TRBV12-3 or TRBV12-4 and TRBJ1-2, with D tentatively TRBD1 (5 bases). The TCR sequence derives from a woman in her fifties or sixties in good health. Sequencing was done on a sample of naive T cells sorted from blood. The CDR3 protein is CASSPGTEGGYTF. The DNA of the CDR3 is TGTGCCAGCAGCCCCGGGACGGAAGGAGGCTACACCTTC.